This T cell receptor (beta chain) stems from a study of cytomegalovirus exposure and HLA in healthy donors. This PCR relied on a set of 60 Vbeta primers and 13 Jbeta primers. The method was immunoSEQ multiplex PCR; TCRdb's version includes in-frame clones alone and lacks a portion of them. The sample shows over 150,000 clones, 84% of them seen only once. The CDR3 extends over 15 amino acids. CDR1 and CDR2 (germline): LGHNA, YNFKEQ. The V and J ends lost 1 base and 8 bases, in that order; junction bases with no gene match: 7. This receptor was obtained from a boy aged 2 to 10 in good health and CMV-seronegative. Input material: PBMCs. This chain links TRBV4-2 with TRBJ2-4, with 8 positions matching TRBD2. The CDR3 bases are TGTGCCAGCAGCCAAGGTTTTCGGGAGGGGCACATTCAGTACTTC. This encodes CASSQGFREGHIQYF.